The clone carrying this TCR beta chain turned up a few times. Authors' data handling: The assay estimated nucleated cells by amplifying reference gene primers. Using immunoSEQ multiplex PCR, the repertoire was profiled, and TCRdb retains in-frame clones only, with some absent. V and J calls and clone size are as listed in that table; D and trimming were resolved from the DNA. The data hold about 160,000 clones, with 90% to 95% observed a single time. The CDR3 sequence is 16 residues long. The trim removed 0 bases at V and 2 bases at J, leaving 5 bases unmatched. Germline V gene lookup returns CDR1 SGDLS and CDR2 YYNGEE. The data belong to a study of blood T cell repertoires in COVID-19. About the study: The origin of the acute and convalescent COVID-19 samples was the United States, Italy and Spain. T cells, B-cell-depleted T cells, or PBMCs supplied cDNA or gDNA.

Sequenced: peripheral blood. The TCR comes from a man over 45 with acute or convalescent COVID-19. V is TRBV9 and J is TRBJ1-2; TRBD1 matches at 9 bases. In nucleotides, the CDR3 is TGTGCCAGCAGCGTAGCTTTGGGGACAGGGAACTATGGCTACACCTTC. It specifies CASSVALGTGNYGYTF.